This note documents a single T cell receptor beta chain sequence. The data were taken from a study of blood T cell repertoires in COVID-19. Sequencing was performed with immunoSEQ multiplex PCR; in TCRdb, only in-frame clones are kept and a portion is missing. This sample yields 200,000 to 250,000 clones, of which 85% to 90% are seen a single time; 2% to 2.5% belongs to the top ten. The germline gives CDR1 ENHRY, CDR2 SYGVKD. This CDR3 contains 13 residues. V lost 7 bases to trimming and J lost 8 bases; unmatched junction nucleotides: 8. Material for sequencing was peripheral blood. The rearrangement links TRBV10-3 to TRBJ1-2, with 9 positions matching TRBD1. The source is a woman aged 45-59 years with acute or convalescent COVID-19. CDR3 bases: TGTGCCATCAATAGGGACAGGGTCGGCGGCTACACCTTC. This translates into CAINRDRVGGYTF.